These T cell receptor beta chains were read from a single sample in a study of cytomegalovirus exposure and HLA in healthy donors. Data came from immunoSEQ multiplex PCR; TCRdb stores just in-frame clones and leaves some out. The table has roughly 200,000 clones, about 81% seen once. Material for sequencing was PBMCs. Receptors were obtained from a woman aged 25 to 39 in good health and CMV-seronegative. Both conserved end residues are part of each CDR3. The D gene is left open where the match is weak. Where a row states a size, it is once, few, many or the class of an expanded clone; other rows omit it.

CASGLIPPRSGDTGELFF,TGTGCTAGTGGTTTGATACCACCGAGGTCAGGGGACACCGGGGAGCTGTTTTTT,TRBV12-5,TRBJ2-2,NA,NA
CSLGQNYGYTF,TGCAGTTTGGGACAGAACTATGGCTACACCTTC,TRBV20-1,TRBJ1-2,NA,TRBD1
CASSLRREQYF,TGTGCCAGCAGTCTTAGGAGGGAGCAGTACTTC,TRBV2,TRBJ2-7,NA,NA
CASGAGIYNEQFF,TGCGCCAGCGGGGCGGGAATCTACAATGAGCAGTTCTTC,TRBV5-1,TRBJ2-1,NA,NA
CASSLSGGRAYNEQFF,TGTGCCAGCAGCTTATCGGGGGGACGAGCCTACAATGAGCAGTTCTTC,TRBV7-9,TRBJ2-1,once,TRBD2
CASSSTGTGGLIYGYTF,TGTGCCAGCAGCTCAACCGGGACAGGGGGCTTAATCTATGGCTACACCTTC,TRBV5-5,TRBJ1-2,NA,TRBD1
CASSGQLFNEKLFF,TGTGCCAGCAGTGGACAGCTTTTTAATGAAAAACTGTTTTTT,TRBV6-1,TRBJ1-4,NA,NA
CASNQGAGNQPQHF,TGCGCCAGCAACCAGGGGGCTGGAAATCAGCCCCAGCATTTT,TRBV10-2,TRBJ1-5,NA,TRBD1
CASRVGQGPTYEQYF,TGTGCCAGCAGGGTGGGACAGGGGCCCACCTACGAGCAGTACTTC,TRBV2,TRBJ2-7,once,TRBD1
CSVEGEFNYGYTF,TGCAGCGTTGAGGGAGAGTTTAACTATGGCTACACCTTC,TRBV29-1,TRBJ1-2,NA,NA
CASTPEGGLRKLFF,TGTGCCAGCACCCCGGAAGGGGGTCTAAGGAAACTGTTTTTT,TRBV6-1,TRBJ1-4,NA,NA
CASSLGRLAGGQETQYF,TGTGCCAGCAGCTTAGGAAGGCTAGCGGGGGGGCAAGAGACCCAGTACTTC,TRBV7-7,TRBJ2-5,few,TRBD2
CASNKGLGTEAFF,TGTGCCAGCAATAAGGGGCTGGGCACTGAAGCTTTCTTT,TRBV2,TRBJ1-1,NA,NA
CASGFHETGSQPQHF,TGTGCTAGTGGTTTTCACGAGACAGGCAGTCAGCCCCAGCATTTT,TRBV12-5,TRBJ1-5,NA,NA
CASSSPGQGIYEQYF,TGTGCCAGCAGTTCCCCGGGACAGGGGATCTACGAGCAGTACTTC,TRBV6-1,TRBJ2-7,NA,TRBD1
CASSPSAGTYEQYF,TGTGCCAGCTCACCAAGCGCAGGGACCTACGAGCAGTACTTC,TRBV18,TRBJ2-7,NA,NA
CASSSDPRVHEQYF,TGTGCCAGCAGCTCGGACCCGCGGGTTCACGAGCAGTACTTC,TRBV6-5,TRBJ2-7,NA,NA
CSASGLAGGSSYNEQFF,TGCAGCGCCTCGGGACTAGCGGGAGGGAGCTCCTACAATGAGCAGTTCTTC,TRBV29-1,TRBJ2-1,NA,TRBD2
CASSDRVVTDTQYF,TGTGCCAGCTCAGACAGGGTTGTCACAGATACGCAGTATTTT,TRBV18,TRBJ2-3,NA,TRBD1
CASSLGDSLNDVYGYTF,TGTGCCAGCAGTTTGGGGGACAGCCTCAACGATGTCTATGGCTACACCTTC,TRBV28,TRBJ1-2,NA,TRBD1
CSVHEGGEQYF,TGCAGCGTCCATGAGGGCGGCGAGCAGTACTTC,TRBV29-1,TRBJ2-7,NA,NA
CASSPTSTDTQYF,TGCGCCAGCAGCCCGACTAGCACAGATACGCAGTATTTT,TRBV5-1,TRBJ2-3,NA,NA
CARTVSSGANVLTF,TGTGCCAGAACAGTTTCCTCTGGGGCCAACGTCCTGACTTTC,TRBV2,TRBJ2-6,NA,NA
CASSIGQLSKETQYF,TGCGCCAGCAGCATAGGACAACTTTCTAAAGAGACCCAGTACTTC,TRBV5-1,TRBJ2-5,once,NA
CASSDPGQINQPQHF,TGTGCCAGCAGTGACCCCGGACAGATCAATCAGCCCCAGCATTTT,TRBV2,TRBJ1-5,NA,NA
CASSLRDSNQPQHF,TGTGCCAGCAGTTTGCGGGATAGCAATCAGCCCCAGCATTTT,TRBV6-5,TRBJ1-5,few,NA
CASSPGQGGGYTF,TGTGCCAGTAGCCCCGGACAGGGTGGTGGCTACACCTTC,TRBV19,TRBJ1-2,NA,TRBD1
CASRTARVSPEQYF,TGTGCCAGCAGAACCGCCCGGGTTTCGCCCGAGCAGTACTTC,TRBV6-5,TRBJ2-7,NA,NA
CAWRGTGIPTQYF,TGTGCCTGGAGAGGGACAGGGATCCCGACCCAGTACTTC,TRBV30,TRBJ2-5,few,TRBD1
CASTWPDSAGANVLTF,TGTGCCAGTACGTGGCCCGACTCGGCTGGGGCCAACGTCCTGACTTTC,TRBV19,TRBJ2-6,NA,NA
CASSLFRGPVSGFYEQYF,TGTGCCAGCAGCTTATTTAGGGGGCCGGTCTCTGGGTTCTACGAGCAGTACTTC,TRBV5-5,TRBJ2-7,NA,TRBD1
CASSLDGTGELFF,TGCGCCAGCAGCTTGGACGGCACCGGGGAGCTGTTTTTT,TRBV5-1,TRBJ2-2,NA,NA
CSAGRETQYF,TGCAGTGCTGGCCGTGAGACCCAGTACTTC,TRBV20-1,TRBJ2-5,NA,NA
CASSLGMGGLLTTEAFF,TGCGCCAGCAGTCTTGGAATGGGAGGGTTGTTGACCACTGAAGCTTTCTTT,TRBV5-1,TRBJ1-1,NA,NA
CASSDRTAKETQYF,TGTGCCAGCAGCGACCGGACAGCAAAAGAGACCCAGTACTTC,TRBV21-1,TRBJ2-5,NA,NA